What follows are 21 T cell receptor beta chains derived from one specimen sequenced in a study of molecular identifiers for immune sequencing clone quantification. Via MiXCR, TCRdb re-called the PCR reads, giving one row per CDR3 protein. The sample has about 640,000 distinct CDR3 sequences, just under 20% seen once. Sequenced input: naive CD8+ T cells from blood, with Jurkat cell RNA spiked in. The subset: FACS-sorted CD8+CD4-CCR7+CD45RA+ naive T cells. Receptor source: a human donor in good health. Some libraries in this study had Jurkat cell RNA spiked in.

In DNA, the CDR3 is TGTGCCAGCAGCCCACTCGGGACCTTGAGCACTGAAGCTTTCTTT. It encodes CASSPLGTLSTEAFF. J is TRBJ1-1 and V is TRBV27; a weak D match, TRBD1 (5 bases). This CDR3 contains 15 residues. Trimming stripped 6 bases from V and 4 bases from J, with 18 bases between. Germline V gene lookup returns CDR1 MNHEY and CDR2 SMNVEV (reference sequence).

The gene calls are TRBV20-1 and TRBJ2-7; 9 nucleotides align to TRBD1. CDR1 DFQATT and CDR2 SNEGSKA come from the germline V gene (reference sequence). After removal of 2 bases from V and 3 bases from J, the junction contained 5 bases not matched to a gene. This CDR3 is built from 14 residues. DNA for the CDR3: TGCAGTGCTAGAATGGGACAGGGACTCTACGAGCAGTACTTC. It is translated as CSARMGQGLYEQYF.

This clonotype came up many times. The chain's CDR3 is CAWGLGSGTEAFF. CDR3 DNA sequence: TGTGCCTGGGGTTTGGGTTCCGGCACTGAAGCTTTCTTT. The V and J genes are TRBV30 and TRBJ1-1; D gene uncertain. The CDR3 runs 13 residues. V was pared by 5 bases and J by 4 bases, with 14 bases between. Germline values: CDR1 GTSNPN, CDR2 SVGIG (reference sequence).

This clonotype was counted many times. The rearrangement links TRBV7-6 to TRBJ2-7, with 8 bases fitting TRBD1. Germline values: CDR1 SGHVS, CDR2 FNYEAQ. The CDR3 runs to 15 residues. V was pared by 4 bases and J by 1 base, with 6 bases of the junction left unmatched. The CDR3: CASSSGTGWSYEQYF. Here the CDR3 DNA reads TGTGCCAGCAGCTCGGGGACAGGCTGGTCCTACGAGCAGTACTTC. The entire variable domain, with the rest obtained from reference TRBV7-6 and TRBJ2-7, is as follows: GAGVSQSPRYKVTKRGQDVALRCDPISGHVSLYWYRQALGQGPEFLTYFNYEAQQDKSGLPNDRFSAERPEGSISTLTIQRTEQRDSAMYRCASSSGTGWSYEQYFGPGTRLTVT.

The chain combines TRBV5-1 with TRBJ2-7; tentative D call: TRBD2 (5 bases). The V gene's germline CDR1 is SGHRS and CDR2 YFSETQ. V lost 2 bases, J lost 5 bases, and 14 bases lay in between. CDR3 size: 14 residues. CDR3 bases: TGCGCCAGCAGCTTAAGCGGTTCCGCCCACGAGCAGTACTTC. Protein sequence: CASSLSGSAHEQYF.

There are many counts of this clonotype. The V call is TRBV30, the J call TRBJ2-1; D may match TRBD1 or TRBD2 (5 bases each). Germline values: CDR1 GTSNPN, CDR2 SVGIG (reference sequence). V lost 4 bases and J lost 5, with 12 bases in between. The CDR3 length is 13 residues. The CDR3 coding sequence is TGTGCCTGGACCGGGGCATCGGACAATGAGCAGTTCTTC. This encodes CAWTGASDNEQFF.

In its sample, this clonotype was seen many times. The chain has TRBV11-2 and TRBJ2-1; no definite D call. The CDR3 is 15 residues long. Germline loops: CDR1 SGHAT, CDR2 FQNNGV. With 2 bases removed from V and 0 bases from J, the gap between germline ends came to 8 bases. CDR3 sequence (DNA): TGTGCCAGCAGCTTACTCTATAGCTCCTACAATGAGCAGTTCTTC. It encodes CASSLLYSSYNEQFF. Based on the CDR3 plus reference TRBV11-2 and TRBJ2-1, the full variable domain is EAGVAQSPRYKIIEKRQSVAFWCNPISGHATLYWYQQILGQGPKLLIQFQNNGVVDDSQLPKDRFSAERLKGVDSTLKIQPAKLEDSAVYLCASSLLYSSYNEQFFGPGTRLTVL.

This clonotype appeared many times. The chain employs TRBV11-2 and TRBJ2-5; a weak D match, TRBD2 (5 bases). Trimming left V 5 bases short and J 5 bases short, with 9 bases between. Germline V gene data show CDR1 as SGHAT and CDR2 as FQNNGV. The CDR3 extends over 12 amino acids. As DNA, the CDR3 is TGTGCCAGCAGCCAGGACTGGGAGACCCAGTACTTC. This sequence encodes CASSQDWETQYF.

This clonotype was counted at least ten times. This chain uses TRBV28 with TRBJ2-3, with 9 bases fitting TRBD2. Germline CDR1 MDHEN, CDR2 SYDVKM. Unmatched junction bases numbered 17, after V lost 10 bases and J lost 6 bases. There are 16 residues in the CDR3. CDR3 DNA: TGTGCCACTCAAGCAATAGCGGGAGTGGGTGGCGATACGCAGTATTTT. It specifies CATQAIAGVGGDTQYF. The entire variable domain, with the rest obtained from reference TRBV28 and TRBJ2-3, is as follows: DVKVTQSSRYLVKRTGEKVFLECVQDMDHENMFWYRQDPGLGLRLIYFSYDVKMKEKGDIPEGYSVSREKKERFSLILESASTNQTSMYLCATQAIAGVGGDTQYFGPGTRLTVL.

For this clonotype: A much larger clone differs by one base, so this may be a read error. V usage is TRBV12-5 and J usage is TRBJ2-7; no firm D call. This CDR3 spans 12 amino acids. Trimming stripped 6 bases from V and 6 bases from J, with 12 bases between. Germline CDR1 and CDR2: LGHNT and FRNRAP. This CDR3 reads CASGWQEGEQYF. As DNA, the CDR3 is TGTGCTAGTGGATGGCAGGAAGGCGAGCAGTACTTC.

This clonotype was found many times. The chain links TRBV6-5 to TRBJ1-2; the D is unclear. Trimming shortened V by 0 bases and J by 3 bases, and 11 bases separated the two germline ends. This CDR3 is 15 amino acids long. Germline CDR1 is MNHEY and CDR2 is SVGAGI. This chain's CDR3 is CASSYSTGSDYGYTF. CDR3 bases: TGTGCCAGCAGTTACTCGACGGGATCGGACTATGGCTACACCTTC.

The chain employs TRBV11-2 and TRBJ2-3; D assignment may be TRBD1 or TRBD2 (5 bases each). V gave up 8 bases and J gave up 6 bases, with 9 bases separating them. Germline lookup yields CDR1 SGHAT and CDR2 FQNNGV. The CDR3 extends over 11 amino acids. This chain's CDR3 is CASQRGDTQYF. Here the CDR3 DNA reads TGTGCCAGCCAGAGGGGCGATACGCAGTATTTT.

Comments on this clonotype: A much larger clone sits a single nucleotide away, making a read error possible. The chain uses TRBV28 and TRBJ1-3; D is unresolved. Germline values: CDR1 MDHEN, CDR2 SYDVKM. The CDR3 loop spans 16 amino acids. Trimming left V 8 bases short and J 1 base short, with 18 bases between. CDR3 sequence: CASGSGGFRSGNTIYF. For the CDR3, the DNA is TGTGCCAGCGGTTCGGGAGGTTTTCGATCTGGAAACACCATATATTTT. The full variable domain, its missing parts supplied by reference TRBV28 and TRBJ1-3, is DVKVTQSSRYLVKRTGEKVFLECVQDMDHENMFWYRQDPGLGLRLIYFSYDVKMKEKGDIPEGYSVSREKKERFSLILESASTNQTSMYLCASGSGGFRSGNTIYFGEGSWLTVV.

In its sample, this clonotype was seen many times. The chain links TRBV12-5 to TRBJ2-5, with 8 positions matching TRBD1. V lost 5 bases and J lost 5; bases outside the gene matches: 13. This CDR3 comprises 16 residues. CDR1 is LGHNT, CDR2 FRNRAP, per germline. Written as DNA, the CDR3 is TGTGCTAGTGGTCCCAGCGAAGGACAGGGTGTGGAGACCCAGTACTTC. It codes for CASGPSEGQGVETQYF.

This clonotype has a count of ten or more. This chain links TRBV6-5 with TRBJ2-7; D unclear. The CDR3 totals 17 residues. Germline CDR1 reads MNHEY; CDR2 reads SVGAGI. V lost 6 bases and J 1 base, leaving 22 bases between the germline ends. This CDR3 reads CASRTIIMGSNSYEQYF. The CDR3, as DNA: TGTGCCAGCAGAACAATCATCATGGGGTCAAATTCCTACGAGCAGTACTTC.

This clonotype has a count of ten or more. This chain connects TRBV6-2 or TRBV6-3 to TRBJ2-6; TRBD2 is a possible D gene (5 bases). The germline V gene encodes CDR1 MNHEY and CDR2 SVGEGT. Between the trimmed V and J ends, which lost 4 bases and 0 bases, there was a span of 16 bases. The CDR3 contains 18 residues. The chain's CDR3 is CASSFRTRASSGANVLTF. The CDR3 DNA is TGTGCCAGCAGTTTCCGGACGCGGGCCAGCTCTGGGGCCAACGTCCTGACTTTC.

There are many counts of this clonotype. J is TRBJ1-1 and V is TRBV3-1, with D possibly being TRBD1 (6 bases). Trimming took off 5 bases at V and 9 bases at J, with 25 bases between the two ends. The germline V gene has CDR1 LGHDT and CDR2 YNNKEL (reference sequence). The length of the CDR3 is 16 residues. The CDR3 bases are TGTGCCAGCAGCTTACGTCCTGACAAGGGGGAACCTAAAGCTTTCTTT. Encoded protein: CASSLRPDKGEPKAFF.

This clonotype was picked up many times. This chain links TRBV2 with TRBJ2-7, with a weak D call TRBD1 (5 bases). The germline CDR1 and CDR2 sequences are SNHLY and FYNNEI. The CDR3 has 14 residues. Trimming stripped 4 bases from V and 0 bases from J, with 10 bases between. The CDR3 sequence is CASSASQGSYEQYF. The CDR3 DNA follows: TGTGCCAGCAGTGCTTCCCAGGGCTCCTACGAGCAGTACTTC. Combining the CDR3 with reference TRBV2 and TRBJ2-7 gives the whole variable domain EPEVTQTPSHQVTQMGQEVILRCVPISNHLYFYWYRQILGQKVEFLVSFYNNEISEKSEIFDDQFSVERPDGSNFTLKIRSTKLEDSAMYFCASSASQGSYEQYFGPGTRLTVT.

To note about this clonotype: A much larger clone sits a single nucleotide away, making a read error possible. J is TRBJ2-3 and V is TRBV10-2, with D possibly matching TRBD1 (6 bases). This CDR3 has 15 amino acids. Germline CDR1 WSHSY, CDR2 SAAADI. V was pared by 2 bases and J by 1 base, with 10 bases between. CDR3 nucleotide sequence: TGCGCCAGCAGTGAGCCTCCAGGGGGCACAGATACGCAGTATTTT. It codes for CASSEPPGGTDTQYF.

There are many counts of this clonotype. The CDR3 sequence: CASSLASTYYEQYF. The DNA for the CDR3 is TGTGCCAGCAGCTTAGCTTCGACTTATTACGAGCAGTACTTC. The V call is TRBV7-9, the J call TRBJ2-7, with D hard to call. Germline CDR1 reads SEHNR; CDR2 reads FQNEAQ (reference sequence). The germline V and J ends were trimmed by 0 bases and 4 bases, with 10 bases remaining between them. The CDR3 spans 14 residues.

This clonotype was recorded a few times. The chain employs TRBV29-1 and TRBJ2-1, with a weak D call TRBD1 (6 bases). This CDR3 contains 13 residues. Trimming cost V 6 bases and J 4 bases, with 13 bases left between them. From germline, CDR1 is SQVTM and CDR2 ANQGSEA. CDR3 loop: CSVRGGQYNEQFF. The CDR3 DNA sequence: TGCAGCGTGAGAGGGGGTCAATACAATGAGCAGTTCTTC.